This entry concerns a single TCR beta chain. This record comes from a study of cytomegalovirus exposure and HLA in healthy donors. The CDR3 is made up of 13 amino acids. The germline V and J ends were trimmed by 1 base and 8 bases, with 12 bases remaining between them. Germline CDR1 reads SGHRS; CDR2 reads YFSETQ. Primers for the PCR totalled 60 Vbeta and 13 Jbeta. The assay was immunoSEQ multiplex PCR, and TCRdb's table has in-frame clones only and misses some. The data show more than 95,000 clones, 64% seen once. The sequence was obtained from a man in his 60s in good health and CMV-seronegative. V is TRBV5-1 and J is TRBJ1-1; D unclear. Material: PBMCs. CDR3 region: CASSLMGWREAFF. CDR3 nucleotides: TGCGCCAGCAGCTTGATGGGTTGGAGGGAAGCTTTCTTT.